The 10 T cell receptor beta chains below were found in one sample sequenced in a study of shared clonotypes between healthy human individuals. Libraries were prepared by immunoSEQ multiplex PCR; TCRdb keeps only in-frame clonotypes and omits some of them. Of some 1.5 million clones listed, 95% to 99% were seen once; the top ten hold roughly 0.4%. Sequencing was performed on naive CD4+ T cells sorted from blood. As for subset: CD45RA+ positively selected. Receptors originate from a man aged 25-45 years in good health.

The chain is built from TRBV30 and TRBJ2-7, with D tentatively TRBD2 (5 bases). CDR3 length equals 13 residues. Germline values: CDR1 GTSNPN, CDR2 SVGIG (reference sequence). The V end was cut by 1 base, the J end by 3 bases, with 10 bases between. CDR3 DNA sequence: TGTGCCTGGAGTGAGGGAGTCAGCTACGAGCAGTACTTC. Amino acid sequence: CAWSEGVSYEQYF.

About this clone itself: The sample carries other DNA sequences with the same CDR3. This chain connects TRBV7-2 to TRBJ1-1; D remains unclear. The V gene lost 1 base and the J gene lost 2 bases, with 8 bases spanning the gap. CDR3 length equals 14 residues. The germline V gene encodes CDR1 SGHTA and CDR2 FQGNSA. The CDR3 here is CASSLVRVNTEAFF. The CDR3 DNA sequence: TGTGCCAGCAGCTTAGTTCGGGTAAACACTGAAGCTTTCTTT.

The chain recombines TRBV28 with TRBJ1-1; D is possibly TRBD1 (6 bases). V lost 2 bases and J lost 4, with 14 bases in between. This CDR3 comprises 15 residues. The germline gives CDR1 MDHEN, CDR2 SYDVKM. The CDR3 protein is CASSLPPTGGTEAFF. The CDR3 bases are TGTGCCAGCAGTTTACCTCCGACAGGCGGCACTGAAGCTTTCTTT.

With respect to this clone: Other DNA sequences in this specimen translate into the identical CDR3. The chain has TRBV30 and TRBJ2-1; D is possibly TRBD2 (5 bases). Germline V gene lookup returns CDR1 GTSNPN and CDR2 SVGIG (reference sequence). The CDR3 is 13 residues long. Deletions cut 1 base from V and 4 bases from J, with 8 bases between. CDR3 sequence (DNA): TGTGCCTGGAGTGGACGGGGTTACAATGAGCAGTTCTTC. Translation: CAWSGRGYNEQFF.

The chain joins TRBV19 to TRBJ2-1, with TRBD2 matching over 11 bases. The germline CDR1 and CDR2 sequences are LNHDA and SQIVND (reference sequence). V lost 5 bases, J lost 9 bases, and 9 bases stayed unmatched. The CDR3 is made up of 15 amino acids. CDR3 loop: CASSLGLAGDTEQFF. DNA of the CDR3: TGTGCCAGTAGTTTAGGACTAGCGGGTGACACTGAGCAGTTCTTC.

The rearrangement uses TRBV28 and TRBJ2-3; D may match TRBD1 or TRBD2 (5 bases each). CDR1 and CDR2 from the germline V gene are MDHEN and SYDVKM. CDR3 size: 15 residues. The V gene lost 2 bases and the J gene lost 5 bases, with 14 bases spanning the gap. Here the CDR3 reads CASSLVGEWEDTQYF. In DNA, the CDR3 is TGTGCCAGCAGTTTAGTGGGGGAGTGGGAAGATACGCAGTATTTT.

The gene calls are TRBV27 and TRBJ2-5, with 8 bases lining up with TRBD2. J was trimmed by 5 bases and V by 2 bases; bases with no gene match: 7. Germline values: CDR1 MNHEY, CDR2 SMNVEV (reference sequence). The CDR3 is 15 residues long. In nucleotides, the CDR3 is TGTGCCAGCAGTTTAGCGGGAGGCGGTTGGGAGACCCAGTACTTC. Its translation is CASSLAGGGWETQYF.

The V gene is TRBV2, the J gene TRBJ1-1, with a possible D match to TRBD1 (5 bases). This CDR3 has 13 amino acids. CDR1 and CDR2 from the germline V gene are SNHLY and FYNNEI. V was shortened by 4 bases and J by 1 base, with 7 bases between the two germline ends. The CDR3 DNA is TGTGCCAGCAGTGTAAGGGGGAACACTGAAGCTTTCTTT. Protein product: CASSVRGNTEAFF.

In its sample, this clone was seen once. V is TRBV4-3 and J is TRBJ1-2; possibly TRBD1 for D (6 bases). The CDR3 is 15 amino acids. Germline V lookup: CDR1 LGHNA, CDR2 YSLEER. Trimming cost V 0 bases and J 4 bases, with 12 bases left between them. The CDR3 protein is CASSQDTQGLYGYTF. The CDR3 DNA follows: TGCGCCAGCAGCCAAGATACCCAGGGGCTCTATGGCTACACCTTC.

This chain connects TRBV18 to TRBJ1-3; TRBD1 agrees at 8 bases. J gave up 0 bases and V 2 bases, and 12 bases lay outside the gene matches. The germline gives CDR1 KGHSH, CDR2 LQKENI. CDR3 length equals 19 residues. The CDR3 nucleotides read TGTGCCAGCTCACCAAGACAGGGGCCCTCCCTTTACTCTGGAAACACCATATATTTT. Its translation is CASSPRQGPSLYSGNTIYF.